This T cell receptor beta chain was identified during a study of blood T cell repertoires in COVID-19. Germline values: CDR1 KGHSH, CDR2 LQKENI. The CDR3 contains 12 residues. V was cut by 9 bases and J by 4 bases, with 10 bases left in between. The assay was immunoSEQ multiplex PCR, and TCRdb's table has in-frame clones only and misses some. Of some 150,000 clones listed, roughly 82% are singletons. The sequencing sample was made of peripheral blood. The TCR originated in a man between 65 and 80 years old with acute or convalescent COVID-19. The rearrangement links TRBV18 to TRBJ2-1; no clear D gene. The CDR3 region is CASQQSYNEQFF. DNA of the CDR3: TGTGCCAGTCAACAGTCGTACAATGAGCAGTTCTTC.